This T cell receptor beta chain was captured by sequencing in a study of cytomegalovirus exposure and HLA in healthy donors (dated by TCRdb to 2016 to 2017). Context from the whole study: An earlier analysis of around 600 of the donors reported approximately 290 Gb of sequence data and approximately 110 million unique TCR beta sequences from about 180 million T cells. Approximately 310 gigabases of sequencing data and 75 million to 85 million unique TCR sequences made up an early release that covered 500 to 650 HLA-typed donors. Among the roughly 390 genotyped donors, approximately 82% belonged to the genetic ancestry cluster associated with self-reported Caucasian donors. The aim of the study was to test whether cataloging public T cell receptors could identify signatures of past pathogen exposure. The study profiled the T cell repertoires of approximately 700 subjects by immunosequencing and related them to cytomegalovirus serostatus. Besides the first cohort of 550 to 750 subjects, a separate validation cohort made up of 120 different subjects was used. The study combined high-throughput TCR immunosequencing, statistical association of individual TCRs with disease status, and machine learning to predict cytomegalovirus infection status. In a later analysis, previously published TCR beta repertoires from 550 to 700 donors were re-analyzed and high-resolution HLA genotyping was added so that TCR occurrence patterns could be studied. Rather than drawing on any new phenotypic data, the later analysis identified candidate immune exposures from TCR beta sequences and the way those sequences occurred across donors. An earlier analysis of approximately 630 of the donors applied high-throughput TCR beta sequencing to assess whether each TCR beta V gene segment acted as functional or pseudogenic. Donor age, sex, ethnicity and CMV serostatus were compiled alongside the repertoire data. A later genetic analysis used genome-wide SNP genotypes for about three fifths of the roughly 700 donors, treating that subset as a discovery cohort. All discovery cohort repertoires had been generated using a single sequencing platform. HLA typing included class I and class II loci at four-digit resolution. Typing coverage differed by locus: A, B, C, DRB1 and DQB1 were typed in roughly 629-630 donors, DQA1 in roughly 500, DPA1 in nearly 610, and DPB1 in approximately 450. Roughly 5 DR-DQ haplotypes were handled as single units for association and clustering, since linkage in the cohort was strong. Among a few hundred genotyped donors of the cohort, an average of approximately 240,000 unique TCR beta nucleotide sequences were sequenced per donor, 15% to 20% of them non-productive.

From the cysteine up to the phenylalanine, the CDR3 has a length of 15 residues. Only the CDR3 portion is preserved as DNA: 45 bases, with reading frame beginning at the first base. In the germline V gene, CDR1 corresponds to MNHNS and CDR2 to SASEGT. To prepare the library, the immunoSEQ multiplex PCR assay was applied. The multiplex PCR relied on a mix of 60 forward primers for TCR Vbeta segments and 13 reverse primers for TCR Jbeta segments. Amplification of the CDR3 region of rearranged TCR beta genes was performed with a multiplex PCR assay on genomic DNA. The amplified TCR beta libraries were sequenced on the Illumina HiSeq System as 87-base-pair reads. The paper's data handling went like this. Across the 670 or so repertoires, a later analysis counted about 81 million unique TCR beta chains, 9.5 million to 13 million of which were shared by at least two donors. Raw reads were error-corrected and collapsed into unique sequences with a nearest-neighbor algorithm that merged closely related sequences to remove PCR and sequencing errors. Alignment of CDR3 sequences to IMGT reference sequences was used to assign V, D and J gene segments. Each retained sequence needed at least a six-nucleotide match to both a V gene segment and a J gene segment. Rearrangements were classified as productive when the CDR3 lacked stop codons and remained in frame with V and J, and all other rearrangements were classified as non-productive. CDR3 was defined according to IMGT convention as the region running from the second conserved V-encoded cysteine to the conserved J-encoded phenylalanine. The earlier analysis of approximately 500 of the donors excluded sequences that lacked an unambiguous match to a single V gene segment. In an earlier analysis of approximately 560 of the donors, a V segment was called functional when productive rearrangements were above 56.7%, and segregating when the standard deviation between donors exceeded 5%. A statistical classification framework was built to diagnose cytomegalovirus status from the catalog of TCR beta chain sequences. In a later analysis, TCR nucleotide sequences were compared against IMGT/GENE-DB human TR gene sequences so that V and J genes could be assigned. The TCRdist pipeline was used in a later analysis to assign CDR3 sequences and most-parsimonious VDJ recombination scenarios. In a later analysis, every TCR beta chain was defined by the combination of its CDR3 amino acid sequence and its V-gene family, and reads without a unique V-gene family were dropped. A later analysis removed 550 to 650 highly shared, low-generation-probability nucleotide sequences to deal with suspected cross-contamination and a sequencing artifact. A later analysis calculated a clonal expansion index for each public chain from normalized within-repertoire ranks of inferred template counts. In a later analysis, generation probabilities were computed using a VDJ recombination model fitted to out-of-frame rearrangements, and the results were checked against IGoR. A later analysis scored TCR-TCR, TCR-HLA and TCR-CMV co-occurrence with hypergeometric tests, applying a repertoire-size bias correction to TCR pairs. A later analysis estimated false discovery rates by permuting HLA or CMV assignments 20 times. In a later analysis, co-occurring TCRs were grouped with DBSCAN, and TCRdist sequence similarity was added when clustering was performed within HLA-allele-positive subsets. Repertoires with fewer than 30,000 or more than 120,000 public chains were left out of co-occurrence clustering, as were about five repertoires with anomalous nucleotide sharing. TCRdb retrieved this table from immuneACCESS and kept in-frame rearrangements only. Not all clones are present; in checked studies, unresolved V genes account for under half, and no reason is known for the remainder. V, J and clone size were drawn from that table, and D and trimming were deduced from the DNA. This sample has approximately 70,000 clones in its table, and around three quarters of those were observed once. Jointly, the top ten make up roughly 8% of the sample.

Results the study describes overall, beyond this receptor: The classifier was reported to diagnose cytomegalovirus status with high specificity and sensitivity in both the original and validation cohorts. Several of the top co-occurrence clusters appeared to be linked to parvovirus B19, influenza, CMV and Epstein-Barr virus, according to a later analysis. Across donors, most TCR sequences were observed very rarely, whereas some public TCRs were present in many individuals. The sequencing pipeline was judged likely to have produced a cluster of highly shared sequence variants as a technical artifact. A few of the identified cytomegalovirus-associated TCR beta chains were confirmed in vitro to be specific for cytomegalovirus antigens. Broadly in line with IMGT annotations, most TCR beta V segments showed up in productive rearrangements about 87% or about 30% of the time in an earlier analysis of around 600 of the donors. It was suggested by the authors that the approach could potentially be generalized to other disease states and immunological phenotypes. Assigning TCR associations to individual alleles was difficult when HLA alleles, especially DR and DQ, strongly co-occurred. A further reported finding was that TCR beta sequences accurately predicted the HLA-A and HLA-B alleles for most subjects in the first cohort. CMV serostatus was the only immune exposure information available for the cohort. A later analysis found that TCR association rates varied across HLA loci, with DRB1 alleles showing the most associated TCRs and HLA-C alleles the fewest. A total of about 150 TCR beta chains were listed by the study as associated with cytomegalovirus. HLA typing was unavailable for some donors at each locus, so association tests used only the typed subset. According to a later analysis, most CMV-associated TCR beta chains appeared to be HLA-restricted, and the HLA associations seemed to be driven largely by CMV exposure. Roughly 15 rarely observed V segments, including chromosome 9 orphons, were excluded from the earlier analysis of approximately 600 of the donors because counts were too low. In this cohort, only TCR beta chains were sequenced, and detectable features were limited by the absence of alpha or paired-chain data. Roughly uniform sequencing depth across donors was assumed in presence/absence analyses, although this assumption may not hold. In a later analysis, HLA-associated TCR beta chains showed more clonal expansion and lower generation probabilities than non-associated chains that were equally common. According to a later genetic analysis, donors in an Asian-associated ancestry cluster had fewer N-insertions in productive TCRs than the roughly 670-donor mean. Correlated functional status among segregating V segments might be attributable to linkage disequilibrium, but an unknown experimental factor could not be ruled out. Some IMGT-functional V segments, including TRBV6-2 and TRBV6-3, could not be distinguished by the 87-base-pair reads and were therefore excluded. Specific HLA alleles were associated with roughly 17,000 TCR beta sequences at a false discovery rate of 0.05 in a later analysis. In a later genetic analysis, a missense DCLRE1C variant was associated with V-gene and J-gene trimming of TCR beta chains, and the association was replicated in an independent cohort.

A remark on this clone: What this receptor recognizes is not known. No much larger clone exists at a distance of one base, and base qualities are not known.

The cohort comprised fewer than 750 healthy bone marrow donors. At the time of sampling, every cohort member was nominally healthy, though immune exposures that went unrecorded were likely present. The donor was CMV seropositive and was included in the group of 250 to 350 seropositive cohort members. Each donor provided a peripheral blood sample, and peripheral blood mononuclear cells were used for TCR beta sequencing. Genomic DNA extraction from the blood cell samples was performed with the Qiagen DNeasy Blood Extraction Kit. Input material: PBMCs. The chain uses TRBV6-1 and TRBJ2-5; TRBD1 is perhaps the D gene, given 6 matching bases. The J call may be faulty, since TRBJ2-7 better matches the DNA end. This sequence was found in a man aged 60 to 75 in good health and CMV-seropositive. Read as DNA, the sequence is TGTGCCAGCAGTGAATGGCAGGGGCAACCCTACGAGCAGTACTTC. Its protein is CASSEWQGQPYEQYF.